The 24 T cell receptor beta chains in this list originate from one sample, sequenced in a study of blood T cell repertoires in COVID-19. Using immunoSEQ multiplex PCR, the repertoire was profiled, and TCRdb retains in-frame clones only, with some absent. Seen here are under 200,000 clones, roughly 70% observed once, and the top ten hold about 3%. Specimen: peripheral blood. These receptors were taken from an elderly woman with acute or convalescent COVID-19.

This chain joins TRBV9 and TRBJ1-6, with D unclear. The V and J ends lost 0 bases and 10 bases respectively, with 14 bases between them. Germline lookup yields CDR1 SGDLS and CDR2 YYNGEE. CDR3 size: 15 residues. The CDR3 loop is CASSVGDDLGSPLHF. The CDR3 nucleotides are TGTGCCAGCAGCGTAGGTGATGATCTTGGCTCACCCCTCCACTTT.

The rearrangement links TRBV3-1 (or the pseudogene TRBV3-2) to TRBJ2-3; 13 nucleotides agree with TRBD2. Germline CDR1 and CDR2: LGHDT and YNNKEL (reference sequence). The CDR3 is 19 amino acids. Losses at the gene ends were 0 bases for V and 4 bases for J; bases not matched to a gene: 10. In DNA, the CDR3 is TGTGCCAGCAGCCAAGATAATAGGACTAGCGGGAGTAGCGCAGATACGCAGTATTTT. It translates to CASSQDNRTSGSSADTQYF.

The chain recombines TRBV6-6 with TRBJ2-1; TRBD2 agrees at 8 bases. CDR1 and CDR2 from the germline V gene are MNHNY and SVGAGI (reference sequence). This CDR3 has 13 amino acids. After removal of 5 bases from V and 10 bases from J, the junction contained 7 bases not matched to a gene. The CDR3 DNA follows: TGTGCCAGCAGTGCTAGCGGGTTTGGGGAGCAGTTCTTC. Translated, it gives CASSASGFGEQFF.

The V call is TRBV18, the J call TRBJ1-2, with TRBD1 identical over 11 bases. V was pared by 3 bases and J by 6 bases, with 0 bases of the junction left unmatched. From germline, CDR1 is KGHSH and CDR2 LQKENI. The CDR3 covers 13 residues. The CDR3 protein is CASSPDRGHGYTF. The CDR3 DNA sequence: TGTGCCAGCTCACCGGACAGGGGGCATGGCTACACCTTC.

This chain joins TRBV10-3 and TRBJ2-3; possibly TRBD2 for D (6 bases). Germline assignment: CDR1 ENHRY and CDR2 SYGVKD. Between the trimmed V and J ends, which lost 6 bases and 5 bases, there was a span of 18 bases. The CDR3 sequence is 15 residues long. CDR3 region: CAISAGTLGGDTQYF. The DNA for the CDR3 is TGTGCCATCAGCGCCGGGACCTTGGGGGGAGATACGCAGTATTTT.

The J gene is TRBJ2-7, the V gene TRBV9; 9 nucleotides align to TRBD2. The junction had 3 bases not matched to a gene; V was cut back by 1 base and J by 4 bases. The germline V gene has CDR1 SGDLS and CDR2 YYNGEE. The CDR3 is made up of 14 amino acids. CDR3 DNA sequence: TGTGCCAGCAGCGTATCGACTAGCGGATACGAGCAGTACTTC. Its translation is CASSVSTSGYEQYF.

The chain employs TRBV10-3 and TRBJ2-5; TRBD1 aligns across 12 bases. The junction had 5 bases not matched to a gene; V was cut back by 7 bases and J by 5 bases. The V gene's germline CDR1 is ENHRY and CDR2 SYGVKD. The CDR3 sequence is 14 residues long. The CDR3 region is CAINTGTGGETQYF. The CDR3 nucleotides read TGTGCCATCAACACCGGGACAGGGGGCGAGACCCAGTACTTC.

The sample holds many counts of this clone. The rearrangement joins TRBV4-2 to TRBJ2-2; no reliable D call. From germline, CDR1 is LGHNA and CDR2 YNFKEQ. CDR3 length: 15 residues. Trimming cost V 0 bases and J 4 bases, with 9 bases left between them. In DNA form, the CDR3 reads TGTGCCAGCAGCCAAGATCGAACGAGCACCGGGGAGCTGTTTTTT. Translating gives CASSQDRTSTGELFF.

J is TRBJ1-5 and V is TRBV19; D may be TRBD1 (5 bases). Trimming shortened V by 9 bases and J by 5 bases, and 14 bases separated the two germline ends. The CDR3 sequence is 13 residues long. Per germline, CDR1 LNHDA and CDR2 SQIVND (reference sequence). CDR3: CASRDLGYQPQHF. The CDR3 nucleotides read TGTGCCAGCCGGGACTTGGGATATCAGCCCCAGCATTTT.

The chain carries TRBV29-1 and TRBJ1-1; D remains ambiguous. This CDR3 has 12 amino acids. V lost 6 bases to trimming and J lost 6 bases, with 14 bases between them. Germline loops: CDR1 SQVTM, CDR2 ANQGSEA. The CDR3: CSVPTRPPEAFF. The DNA for the CDR3 is TGCAGCGTGCCGACGAGGCCCCCTGAAGCTTTCTTT.

A remark on this clone: The sample holds other DNA sequences that translate to the same CDR3. The DNA of the CDR3 is TGTGCCAGCAGTTTGCAGGGCTACGAGCAGTACTTC. It yields the protein CASSLQGYEQYF. V is TRBV12-3 or TRBV12-4 and J is TRBJ2-7, with D possibly matching TRBD1 (5 bases). V was shortened by 3 bases and J by 3 bases, with 6 bases between the two germline ends. This CDR3 is 12 amino acids long.

This clone was detected only once. The chain uses TRBV3-1 (or the pseudogene TRBV3-2) and TRBJ2-7; 15 bases map to TRBD2. Looked up from germline, CDR1 is LGHDT and CDR2 is YNNKEL (reference sequence). This CDR3 has 18 residues. V lost 5 bases to trimming and J lost 2 bases; unmatched junction nucleotides: 10. CDR3 amino acids: CASSYSGTSGRNPYEQYF. The DNA of the CDR3 is TGTGCCAGCAGCTATTCTGGGACTAGCGGGAGGAACCCCTACGAGCAGTACTTC.

The chain recombines TRBV19 with TRBJ1-5; 7 bases match TRBD1. V lost 10 bases, J lost 5 bases, and 17 bases stayed unmatched. This CDR3 is built from 16 residues. CDR1 is LNHDA, CDR2 SQIVND, per germline (reference sequence). CDR3 sequence reads: CAIPFYGQDFYQPQHF. CDR3 in DNA: TGTGCCATCCCATTTTACGGACAGGACTTTTATCAGCCCCAGCATTTT.

J is TRBJ1-5 and V is TRBV11-2; possibly TRBD1 for D (5 bases). The CDR3 covers 15 residues. Germline CDR1 and CDR2: SGHAT and FQNNGV. V was cut by 1 base and J by 2 bases, with 9 bases left in between. The CDR3, as DNA: TGTGCCAGCAGCTTAGCAGGGTGGGGCAATCAGCCCCAGCATTTT. Amino acids: CASSLAGWGNQPQHF.

V is TRBV19 and J is TRBJ2-7; TRBD2 might be the D (6 bases). Germline V gene sequence: CDR1 LNHDA, CDR2 SQIVND (reference sequence). The V end lost 3 bases, the J end lost 0 bases, and 15 bases lay between the germline ends. This CDR3 contains 16 residues. CDR3 in DNA: TGTGCCAGTAGTATTGGCGGGGCGGTTCCCTCCTACGAGCAGTACTTC. Translated, it gives CASSIGGAVPSYEQYF.

This chain joins TRBV27 and TRBJ2-7; 10 bases map to TRBD2. The CDR3 has 16 amino acids. Trimming at V came to 4 bases and at J to 3 bases, leaving 9 bases not matched to a gene. CDR1 and CDR2 from the germline V gene are MNHEY and SMNVEV (reference sequence). For the CDR3, the DNA is TGTGCCAGCAGTTCCCCTTCTAGCGGGAGACACTACGAGCAGTACTTC. Translating gives CASSSPSSGRHYEQYF.

The V call is TRBV7-8, the J call TRBJ2-5, with TRBD2 identical over 7 bases. CDR1 SGHVS and CDR2 FQNEAQ come from the germline V gene. V shed 2 bases, J shed 4 bases, and the junction held 7 bases outside the gene matches. The CDR3 totals 15 residues. The CDR3 spells CASSLLNPGGETQYF. For the CDR3, the DNA is TGTGCCAGCAGCTTACTGAATCCGGGGGGAGAGACCCAGTACTTC. The whole variable domain, remainder taken from reference TRBV7-8 and TRBJ2-5, is GAGVSQSPRYKVAKRGQDVALRCDPISGHVSLFWYQQALGQGPEFLTYFQNEAQLDKSGLPSDRFFAERPEGSVSTLKIQRTQQEDSAVYLCASSLLNPGGETQYFGPGTRLLVL.

The chain joins TRBV27 to TRBJ2-1; TRBD2 is a possible D gene (5 bases). V shed 4 bases and J shed 9 bases, with 13 bases lying between them. From germline, CDR1 is MNHEY and CDR2 SMNVEV (reference sequence). The CDR3 loop spans 13 amino acids. This CDR3 is CASSSERGSEQFF. In nucleotides, the CDR3 is TGTGCCAGCAGTTCCGAACGAGGGAGTGAGCAGTTCTTC.

CDR3 sequence (DNA): TGTGCCAGCAGCTTGGAACGGGAGGTTCACAATGAGCAGTTCTTC. It yields the protein CASSLEREVHNEQFF. The rearrangement uses TRBV5-4 and TRBJ2-1, with 7 nucleotides matching TRBD2. V gave up 0 bases and J gave up 5 bases; unmatched junction bases: 5. From germline, CDR1 is SGHNT and CDR2 YYREEE (reference sequence). This CDR3 spans 15 amino acids. Drawing the rest from reference TRBV5-4 and TRBJ2-1, the complete variable domain is ETGVTQSPTHLIKTRGQQVTLRCSSQSGHNTVSWYQQALGQGPQFIFQYYREEENGRGNFPPRFSGLQFPNYSSELNVNALELDDSALYLCASSLEREVHNEQFFGPGTRLTVL.

The rearrangement joins TRBV7-2 to TRBJ2-1; 7 positions match TRBD1. The V segment lost 1 base and the J segment 2 bases; nucleotides outside the gene matches: 2. CDR1 and CDR2 from the germline V gene are SGHTA and FQGNSA. This CDR3 is built from 15 residues. DNA of the CDR3: TGTGCCAGCAGCTTAGGACAGGGAACCTACAATGAGCAGTTCTTC. This gives the protein CASSLGQGTYNEQFF.

The chain is built from TRBV28 and TRBJ2-7; 7 positions agree with TRBD2. Germline CDR1 is MDHEN and CDR2 is SYDVKM. This CDR3 has 14 amino acids. The V and J ends lost 2 bases and 7 bases, in that order; junction bases with no gene match: 8. The CDR3 region has the DNA TGTGCCAGCAGTTTAGCGGGAGAGGCTCGTGAGCAGTACTTC. It encodes CASSLAGEAREQYF.

The V and J genes are TRBV3-1 (or the pseudogene TRBV3-2) and TRBJ1-2, with TRBD1 as a possible D gene (5 bases). The V gene's germline CDR1 is LGHDT and CDR2 YNNKEL (reference sequence). The CDR3 loop spans 15 amino acids. Trimming left V 1 base short and J 4 bases short, with 13 bases between. CDR3 sequence reads: CASSQVQGGGYGYTF. Written as DNA, the CDR3 is TGTGCCAGCAGCCAAGTTCAAGGCGGGGGCTATGGCTACACCTTC.

The chain uses TRBV9 and TRBJ1-4; TRBD1 agrees at 8 bases. The CDR3 sequence is 14 residues long. CDR1 is SGDLS and CDR2 is YYNGEE in the germline V gene. V lost 0 bases, J lost 8 bases, and 3 bases stayed unmatched. This chain's CDR3 is CASSVVGTGEKLFF. The CDR3 DNA sequence: TGTGCCAGCAGCGTAGTTGGGACAGGCGAAAAACTGTTTTTT.

V is TRBV28 and J is TRBJ1-4; 7 positions agree with TRBD1. Germline-derived CDR1 and CDR2 are MDHEN and SYDVKM. V shed 5 bases and J 5 bases; nucleotides not matched to a gene: 5. This CDR3 region has 14 residues. CDR3 in amino acids: CASSARGGNEKLFF. The CDR3 nucleotides are TGTGCCAGCAGTGCCCGAGGGGGCAATGAAAAACTGTTTTTT.